This T cell receptor (beta chain) came from a study of blood T cell repertoires in COVID-19. Study in general: Acute and convalescent COVID-19 specimens originated in the United States, Italy and Spain. Sources were T cells, B-cell-depleted T cells, or PBMCs; the material itself was cDNA or gDNA.

In the original workflow: The authors estimated nucleated cell counts from reference gene primer amplification. Profiling relied on immunoSEQ multiplex PCR, and the TCRdb table lists in-frame clones only, not all of them. V and J calls and clone size are given by that table; D and trimming were obtained from the DNA. In the table there are under 200,000 clones, roughly 78% of which are singletons. Germline CDR1 is PRHDT and CDR2 is FYEKMQ (reference sequence). V lost 5 bases and J 6 bases, leaving 18 bases between the germline ends. This CDR3 has 15 residues. This clonotype was obtained from a man aged 70 or older with active or convalescent COVID-19. Sequenced: peripheral blood. V is TRBV13 and J is TRBJ2-3, with D perhaps TRBD2 (6 bases). The CDR3 reads CASSRWDLGRDTQYF. Here the CDR3 DNA reads TGTGCCAGCAGCCGATGGGACTTGGGAAGGGATACGCAGTATTTT.